Below, 31 T cell receptor beta chains from the same sample are listed, as sequenced in a study of beta chain features in type 1 diabetes (dated by TCRdb to 2017 to 2018). The library was made by the immunoSEQ multiplex PCR assay. The entire isolated RNA was reverse transcribed using the High Capacity cDNA Reverse Transcription Kit, and thus expressed TCRB transcripts were sequenced. Here the immuneACCESS table is served through TCRdb, limited to in-frame sequences with V and J called. Missing clones are a known gap in these copies; in checked studies unresolved V genes cover under half, and the rest lacks a known reason. In all, the sample holds just over 450,000 clones, and 30% of those were seen once. About 0.06% of the sample goes to the ten largest clones. What was sequenced was naive CD4+ T cells from blood. This specimen's cell subset or site label, interpreted: true naive CD4+ T cells. Every receptor here comes from a man between 18 and 29 years old in good health.

This clone has only a few counts. The junction departs from the called germline gene at one end, perhaps through a read error. This chain uses TRBV7-7 with TRBJ2-7; weak D call: TRBD1 (6 bases). CDR1 is SSHAT and CDR2 is FNYEAQ in the germline V gene (reference sequence). The CDR3 has 14 residues. The CDR3 loop reads CASSPLGQISEQYF. DNA for the CDR3: TGTGCTAGCAGCCCCCTCGGACAGATCAGCGAGCAGTACTTC.

This clone was counted once. The chain links TRBV7-6 to TRBJ2-5; a weak D match, TRBD2 (5 bases). CDR3 length: 13 amino acids. V was shortened by 1 base and J by 11 bases, with 14 bases between the two germline ends. CDR1 SGHVS and CDR2 FNYEAQ come from the germline V gene. CDR3 sequence reads: CASSLGREGAQYF. The CDR3 DNA reads as TGTGCCAGCAGCTTAGGCCGGGAAGGAGCACAGTACTTC. Supplemented by reference TRBV7-6 and TRBJ2-5, the full variable domain reads GAGVSQSPRYKVTKRGQDVALRCDPISGHVSLYWYRQALGQGPEFLTYFNYEAQQDKSGLPNDRFSAERPEGSISTLTIQRTEQRDSAMYRCASSLGREGAQYFGPGTRLLVL.

This clone came up a few times. The V and J genes are TRBV10-3 and TRBJ2-1, with 13 bases lining up with TRBD2. The trim removed 4 bases at V and 6 bases at J, leaving 0 bases unmatched. CDR1 ENHRY and CDR2 SYGVKD come from the germline V gene. The CDR3 totals 14 residues. In DNA, the CDR3 is TGTGCCATCAGTGGGACTAGCGGGGGCAATGAGCAGTTCTTC. It specifies CAISGTSGGNEQFF.

The chain couples TRBV11-1 to TRBJ2-1, with TRBD2 matching over 12 bases. Germline V gene data show CDR1 as SGHAT and CDR2 as FQDESV (reference sequence). This CDR3 is 16 amino acids long. V lost 3 bases and J lost 8; bases outside the gene matches: 8. DNA of the CDR3: TGTGCCAGCAGCTTCCCTGGACTAGCGGGATCGCATGAGCAGTTCTTC. As protein: CASSFPGLAGSHEQFF.

The J gene is TRBJ2-1, the V gene TRBV7-9, with 8 bases identical to TRBD2. The CDR3 sequence is 15 residues long. Germline loops: CDR1 SEHNR, CDR2 FQNEAQ (reference sequence). Unmatched junction bases numbered 7, after V lost 1 base and J lost 8 bases. The CDR3 coding sequence is TGTGCCAGCAGCTTAGGGACTAGCATACCCGATGAGCAGTTCTTC. Protein sequence: CASSLGTSIPDEQFF.

J is TRBJ2-7 and V is TRBV10-3; TRBD2 might be the D (6 bases). Per the germline V gene, CDR1 is ENHRY and CDR2 is SYGVKD. Trimming removed 6 bases at V and 4 bases at J, with 16 bases between. The CDR3 loop spans 14 amino acids. In DNA form, the CDR3 reads TGTGCCATCAGCGGTACCAGGGAGGTGTACGAGCAGTACTTC. It is translated as CAISGTREVYEQYF.

V usage is TRBV9 and J usage is TRBJ2-5; 8 bases match TRBD2. The trim removed 0 bases at V and 5 bases at J, leaving 21 bases unmatched. The CDR3 has 20 amino acids. Germline lookup yields CDR1 SGDLS and CDR2 YYNGEE. CDR3: CASSVVTGFHPGTRGETQYF. Here the CDR3 DNA reads TGTGCCAGCAGCGTAGTCACAGGGTTCCACCCGGGGACTAGAGGGGAGACCCAGTACTTC.

V is TRBV25-1 and J is TRBJ2-1, with 7 bases that match TRBD2. The V gene end was trimmed by 0 bases and the J gene end by 5 bases; junction bases not matched to a gene: 7. Germline CDR1 and CDR2: MGHDK and SYGVNS. The CDR3 has 16 residues. CDR3 DNA sequence: TGTGCCAGCAGTGAATATCGGTCTAGCGGAGACAATGAGCAGTTCTTC. Amino acids: CASSEYRSSGDNEQFF.

In its sample, this clone was seen a few times. V is TRBV9 and J is TRBJ1-1; 8 bases agree with TRBD1. Trimming removed 6 bases from V and 0 bases from J; junction bases left unmatched: 4. This CDR3 region has 14 residues. CDR1 SGDLS and CDR2 YYNGEE come from the germline V gene. The CDR3 DNA sequence: TGTGCCAGCACCACGACAGGGGTGAACACTGAAGCTTTCTTT. This sequence encodes CASTTTGVNTEAFF. The whole variable domain, filled in from reference TRBV9 and TRBJ1-1, reads DSGVTQTPKHLITATGQRVTLRCSPRSGDLSVYWYQQSLDQGLQFLIQYYNGEERAKGNILERFSAQQFPDLHSELNLSSLELGDSALYFCASTTTGVNTEAFFGQGTRLTVV.

This sequence joins TRBV28 and TRBJ1-1, with 7 positions matching TRBD1. Germline V gene data show CDR1 as MDHEN and CDR2 as SYDVKM. This CDR3 contains 15 residues. With V trimmed by 6 bases and J by 0 bases, 7 bases remained unmatched. The CDR3 loop reads CASRHDRVVNTEAFF. The CDR3 nucleotides are TGTGCCAGCAGGCATGACAGGGTCGTGAACACTGAAGCTTTCTTT.

The chain links TRBV30 to TRBJ2-7; the D gene is possibly TRBD2 (5 bases). The germline gives CDR1 GTSNPN, CDR2 SVGIG (reference sequence). With 3 bases removed from V and 0 bases from J, the gap between germline ends came to 15 bases. CDR3 length equals 15 residues. In DNA, the CDR3 is TGTGCCTGGAGCGCCGGACTGGCACGCTCCTACGAGCAGTACTTC. Translation: CAWSAGLARSYEQYF.

This clone was recorded a few times. V usage is TRBV5-4 and J usage is TRBJ2-3, with TRBD1 identical over 9 bases. J gave up 6 bases and V 5 bases, and 4 bases lay outside the gene matches. CDR3 length equals 13 residues. Germline V lookup: CDR1 SGHNT, CDR2 YYREEE (reference sequence). The CDR3: CASRGQGYDTQYF. CDR3 bases: TGTGCCAGCAGAGGACAGGGGTATGATACGCAGTATTTT.

This clone has just a few counts. The chain uses TRBV7-2 and TRBJ2-4; maybe TRBD2 (5 bases). This CDR3 comprises 13 residues. V lost 3 bases and J lost 8, with 11 bases in between. CDR1 is SGHTA and CDR2 is FQGNSA in the germline V gene. This CDR3 is CASSFVGEDIQYF. DNA of the CDR3: TGTGCCAGCAGCTTTGTGGGAGAGGACATTCAGTACTTC.

This clone has just a few counts. This chain uses TRBV7-9 with TRBJ2-7, with D uncertain. The V and J ends lost 3 bases and 3 bases respectively, with 6 bases between them. The CDR3 consists of 12 residues. Germline assignment: CDR1 SEHNR and CDR2 FQNEAQ (reference sequence). CDR3 region: CASSFVRYEQYF. The CDR3 DNA reads TGTGCCAGCAGCTTTGTTCGCTACGAGCAGTACTTC.

This clone came up a few times. The J gene is TRBJ2-4, the V gene TRBV30; maybe TRBD1 (5 bases). The V end was cut by 6 bases, the J end by 0 bases, with 15 bases between. CDR3 length: 15 amino acids. The germline V gene has CDR1 GTSNPN and CDR2 SVGIG (reference sequence). The CDR3 nucleotides read TGTGCCTGTGTGACAGAACCCTTAGCCAAAAACATTCAGTACTTC. Translated: CACVTEPLAKNIQYF.

The chain has TRBV19 and TRBJ1-1; 8 positions agree with TRBD1. The germline gives CDR1 LNHDA, CDR2 SQIVND (reference sequence). With V trimmed by 5 bases and J by 11 bases, 13 bases remained unmatched. CDR3 size: 14 residues. CDR3 nucleotide sequence: TGTGCCAGTAGTCCACAACGGACAGGGTCAAAGGCTTTCTTT. Translation gives CASSPQRTGSKAFF. Full variable domain (rest looked up from reference TRBV19 and TRBJ1-1): DGGITQSPKYLFRKEGQNVTLSCEQNLNHDAMYWYRQDPGQGLRLIYYSQIVNDFQKGDIAEGYSVSREKKESFPLTVTSAQKNPTAFYLCASSPQRTGSKAFFGQGTRLTVV.

The chain is built from TRBV29-1 and TRBJ2-2; 9 bases fit TRBD2. Germline V gene lookup returns CDR1 SQVTM and CDR2 ANQGSEA. J was trimmed by 5 bases and V by 5 bases; bases with no gene match: 6. The CDR3 contains 14 residues. The DNA for the CDR3 is TGCAGCGTTTTTAGCGGGAGAAGTACCGGGGAGCTGTTTTTT. Protein sequence: CSVFSGRSTGELFF.

The V call is TRBV6-5, the J call TRBJ1-1, with 8 bases matching TRBD1. V was pared by 5 bases and J by 8 bases, with 4 bases of the junction left unmatched. CDR3 size: 12 residues. CDR1 and CDR2 (germline): MNHEY, SVGAGI. The CDR3 sequence: CASSQGAGEAFF. In nucleotides, the CDR3 is TGTGCCAGCAGTCAGGGGGCTGGCGAAGCTTTCTTT.

This chain uses TRBV19 with TRBJ2-7; TRBD1 or TRBD2 may be the D gene (5 bases each). The length of the CDR3 is 15 residues. V lost 5 bases, J lost 0 bases, and 14 bases lay in between. Germline V CDR1 and CDR2: LNHDA, SQIVND (reference sequence). This CDR3 is CASSRRDRSSYEQYF. The CDR3 nucleotides read TGTGCCAGTAGTCGCCGGGACCGGAGCTCCTACGAGCAGTACTTC.

V usage is TRBV4-2 and J usage is TRBJ2-3, with 9 bases matching TRBD2. The CDR3 consists of 19 residues. CDR1 and CDR2 (germline): LGHNA, YNFKEQ. V was clipped by 3 bases and J by 1 base; unmatched bases: 14. Here the CDR3 DNA reads TGTGCCAGCAGCCAGGGCCTAGCGGGGCCTTACGGGGGCACAGATACGCAGTATTTT. Residues: CASSQGLAGPYGGTDTQYF.

This clone was detected a few times. The V and J genes are TRBV28 and TRBJ2-3, with 10 bases fitting TRBD2. Germline CDR1 and CDR2: MDHEN and SYDVKM. The CDR3 is 16 residues long. The V gene end was trimmed by 6 bases and the J gene end by 0 bases; junction bases not matched to a gene: 6. The CDR3 spells CASSLGLAVSTDTQYF. CDR3 in DNA: TGTGCCAGCAGCCTAGGACTAGCGGTTAGCACAGATACGCAGTATTTT.

The chain is built from TRBV19 and TRBJ2-3, with D uncertain. Trimming stripped 3 bases from V and 6 bases from J, with 4 bases between. Germline V gives CDR1 LNHDA, CDR2 SQIVND (reference sequence). The CDR3 sequence is 11 residues long. The CDR3 DNA reads as TGTGCCAGTAGTATCGGGGATACGCAGTATTTT. Translated, it gives CASSIGDTQYF. Variable domain in full (rest from reference TRBV19 and TRBJ2-3): DGGITQSPKYLFRKEGQNVTLSCEQNLNHDAMYWYRQDPGQGLRLIYYSQIVNDFQKGDIAEGYSVSREKKESFPLTVTSAQKNPTAFYLCASSIGDTQYFGPGTRLTVL.

This clone came up a few times. The J gene is TRBJ2-6, the V gene TRBV29-1; D gene unclear. The germline V gene has CDR1 SQVTM and CDR2 ANQGSEA. This CDR3 has 13 residues. The V and J ends lost 5 bases and 0 bases respectively, with 5 bases between them. In DNA form, the CDR3 reads TGCAGCGTTAAAGGCTCTGGGGCCAACGTCCTGACTTTC. The encoded protein is CSVKGSGANVLTF.

A few counts support this clone. The chain combines TRBV27 with TRBJ1-2; D gene ambiguous. The germline gives CDR1 MNHEY, CDR2 SMNVEV (reference sequence). The length of the CDR3 is 15 residues. Trimming pared 5 bases from V and 0 bases from J, leaving 13 bases between. CDR3: CASSPNGIPNYGYTF. The CDR3 nucleotides are TGTGCCAGCAGTCCTAACGGAATTCCTAACTATGGCTACACCTTC.

The chain recombines TRBV6-5 with TRBJ2-7; 10 bases map to TRBD2. With V trimmed by 2 bases and J by 2 bases, 3 bases remained unmatched. CDR3 length: 15 amino acids. Germline CDR1 MNHEY, CDR2 SVGAGI. The CDR3 bases are TGTGCCAGCAGTTACCAGCTAGCGGGAGCCTACGAGCAGTACTTC. Translating gives CASSYQLAGAYEQYF.

This chain connects TRBV5-1 to TRBJ2-7; D could derive from TRBD1 or TRBD2 (5 bases each). Germline loops: CDR1 SGHRS, CDR2 YFSETQ. CDR3 size: 15 residues. Trimming pared 6 bases from V and 5 bases from J, leaving 21 bases between. The CDR3 protein is CASKPLAGDPHEQYF. The CDR3 nucleotides read TGCGCCAGCAAGCCCCTTGCTGGGGACCCCCACGAGCAGTACTTC.

This clone has a handful of counts. This chain uses TRBV9 with TRBJ2-1; D may be TRBD1 (6 bases). This CDR3 is 16 amino acids long. Per germline, CDR1 SGDLS and CDR2 YYNGEE. Trimming stripped 0 bases from V and 6 bases from J, with 16 bases between. CDR3 sequence reads: CASSVAPGSGVNEQFF. DNA of the CDR3: TGTGCCAGCAGCGTAGCTCCTGGTTCAGGGGTCAATGAGCAGTTCTTC.

This chain joins TRBV28 and TRBJ1-2; D is undetermined. This CDR3 has 13 residues. Germline V gives CDR1 MDHEN, CDR2 SYDVKM. V lost 4 bases to trimming and J lost 4 bases, with 10 bases between them. In DNA, the CDR3 is TGTGCCAGCAGTTCTGGGTTCCCCTATGGCTACACCTTC. Its translation is CASSSGFPYGYTF.

V gene TRBV7-8 combines with J gene TRBJ1-1, with 8 bases that match TRBD1. The J segment lost 6 bases and the V segment lost 2 bases, leaving 5 bases of the junction unmatched. This CDR3 spans 14 amino acids. Germline-derived CDR1 and CDR2 are SGHVS and FQNEAQ. The CDR3 is CASSLFDRGSEAFF. For the CDR3, the DNA is TGTGCCAGCAGCTTATTTGACAGGGGTTCTGAAGCTTTCTTT.

The rearrangement links TRBV5-1 to TRBJ2-3; 9 bases fit TRBD2. CDR1 and CDR2 from the germline V gene are SGHRS and YFSETQ. CDR3 size: 15 residues. The J segment lost 4 bases and the V segment lost 3 bases, leaving 6 bases of the junction unmatched. The CDR3 is CASSSPSGVPDTQYF. The CDR3 DNA sequence: TGCGCCAGCAGCTCGCCTAGCGGGGTCCCAGATACGCAGTATTTT. The full variable domain, with the rest looked up from reference TRBV5-1 and TRBJ2-3, is KAGVTQTPRYLIKTRGQQVTLSCSPISGHRSVSWYQQTPGQGLQFLFEYFSETQRNKGNFPGRFSGRQFSNSRSEMNVSTLELGDSALYLCASSSPSGVPDTQYFGPGTRLTVL.

The sample holds a few counts of this clone. This rearrangement joins TRBV15 to TRBJ2-7; 12 bases match TRBD1. In germline, CDR1 is LNHNV, CDR2 YYDKDF (reference sequence). This CDR3 comprises 14 residues. After removal of 3 bases from V and 6 bases from J, the junction contained 3 bases not matched to a gene. The CDR3 bases are TGTGCCACCAGCAGCTGGGACAGGGGGCCCGAGCAGTACTTC. This codes for CATSSWDRGPEQYF.